The 31 T cell receptor beta chains listed next were all sequenced from one sample in a study of cytomegalovirus exposure and HLA in healthy donors. Produced via immunoSEQ multiplex PCR; TCRdb's table is partial and in-frame only. This sample has roughly 310,000 clones; 88% occur once, and the top ten carry roughly 0.96%. The sample was PBMCs. Source of these receptors: a man aged 25-45 years in good health and CMV-seronegative.

This chain connects TRBV11-2 to TRBJ2-6; no firm D call. CDR3 size: 17 residues. Germline-derived CDR1 and CDR2 are SGHAT and FQNNGV. Trimming pared 2 bases from V and 0 bases from J, leaving 11 bases between. The CDR3 DNA follows: TGTGCCAGCAGCTTACGTACGGCAGGCTCTGGGGCCAACGTCCTGACTTTC. Its protein is CASSLRTAGSGANVLTF.

This chain uses TRBV2 with TRBJ2-7; the D gene is possibly TRBD2 (6 bases). The germline V gene has CDR1 SNHLY and CDR2 FYNNEI. CDR3 length: 16 residues. Trimming removed 5 bases from V and 4 bases from J, with 21 bases in between. The CDR3 is CASSTSRVEEGYEQYF. CDR3 nucleotides: TGTGCCAGCAGTACTTCCCGGGTCGAGGAGGGTTACGAGCAGTACTTC.

This clone was found a few times. The genes are TRBV5-6 and TRBJ1-2; D perhaps matches TRBD1 (5 bases). This CDR3 comprises 13 residues. The V and J ends lost 0 bases and 12 bases respectively, with 15 bases between them. Germline CDR1 SGHDT, CDR2 YYEEEE. The DNA of the CDR3 is TGTGCCAGCAGCTTGGCGGTAGGGGCGGGACACACCTTC. Protein: CASSLAVGAGHTF.

The rearrangement joins TRBV5-1 to TRBJ2-5; possibly TRBD1 for D (6 bases). Trimming left V 0 bases short and J 4 bases short, with 7 bases between. Looked up from germline, CDR1 is SGHRS and CDR2 is YFSETQ. This CDR3 has 13 amino acids. The CDR3 sequence: CASSLEGVETQYF. For the CDR3, the DNA is TGCGCCAGCAGCTTGGAGGGGGTAGAGACCCAGTACTTC.

V and J are TRBV30 and TRBJ1-2; D is possibly TRBD1 (6 bases). V gave up 5 bases and J gave up 5 bases, with 12 bases separating them. The CDR3 is 12 amino acids. The V gene's germline CDR1 is GTSNPN and CDR2 SVGIG (reference sequence). The CDR3 DNA reads TGTGCCTGGTTGGGACACGGATATGGCTACACCTTC. Translation gives CAWLGHGYGYTF.

The rearrangement joins TRBV2 to TRBJ1-4; 9 bases are shared with TRBD1. Germline lookup yields CDR1 SNHLY and CDR2 FYNNEI. The length of the CDR3 is 19 residues. With V trimmed by 1 base and J by 4 bases, 13 bases remained unmatched. This chain's CDR3 is CASSEGRDRDGDVNEKLFF. The CDR3 DNA follows: TGTGCCAGCAGTGAAGGCCGGGACAGGGACGGGGATGTTAATGAAAAACTGTTTTTT.

V usage is TRBV13 and J usage is TRBJ1-4; the match to TRBD1 covers 8 bases. Losses at the gene ends were 7 bases for V and 4 bases for J; bases not matched to a gene: 11. The CDR3 runs 16 residues. Germline CDR1 and CDR2: PRHDT and FYEKMQ (reference sequence). CDR3 loop: CASTLGQGMDNEKLFF. The CDR3 DNA reads TGTGCCAGCACCCTAGGACAGGGCATGGATAATGAAAAACTGTTTTTT.

The V call is TRBV19, the J call TRBJ1-5; D is unclear. Deletions cut 6 bases from V and 0 bases from J, with 9 bases between. This CDR3 contains 14 residues. Per the germline V gene, CDR1 is LNHDA and CDR2 is SQIVND (reference sequence). CDR3 coding DNA: TGTGCCAGTAGCGGGATAGTTAGCAATCAGCCCCAGCATTTT. Its protein product is CASSGIVSNQPQHF. Looking up the rest from reference TRBV19 and TRBJ1-5 gives the full variable domain: DGGITQSPKYLFRKEGQNVTLSCEQNLNHDAMYWYRQDPGQGLRLIYYSQIVNDFQKGDIAEGYSVSREKKESFPLTVTSAQKNPTAFYLCASSGIVSNQPQHFGDGTRLSIL.

V and J are TRBV6-5 and TRBJ1-6; 8 bases are a match to TRBD1. Germline lookup yields CDR1 MNHEY and CDR2 SVGAGI. CDR3 size: 15 residues. Trimming at V came to 7 bases and at J to 7 bases, leaving 9 bases not matched to a gene. The CDR3: CASNRGQGANSPLHF. CDR3 coding DNA: TGTGCCAGCAACCGGGGCCAGGGGGCGAATTCACCCCTCCACTTT.

The rearrangement links TRBV20-1 to TRBJ1-2, with D uncertain. Trimming took 3 bases from V and 4 from J, leaving 6 bases between them. Germline loops: CDR1 DFQATT, CDR2 SNEGSKA (reference sequence). The CDR3 consists of 11 residues. Here the CDR3 reads CSARSVYGYTF. The CDR3 bases are TGCAGTGCTAGGTCAGTCTATGGCTACACCTTC.

The rearrangement links TRBV6-5 to TRBJ2-7, with TRBD1 matching 8 bases. V shed 6 bases, J shed 2 bases, and the junction held 6 bases outside the gene matches. The length of the CDR3 is 14 residues. From germline, CDR1 is MNHEY and CDR2 SVGAGI. CDR3 DNA sequence: TGTGCCAGCAGCTTAGACAGGGGTACCTACGAGCAGTACTTC. Translation: CASSLDRGTYEQYF.

This clone was counted a few times. The V call is TRBV6-1, the J call TRBJ2-7; 9 nucleotides line up with TRBD1. V lost 7 bases to trimming and J lost 0 bases; unmatched junction nucleotides: 7. CDR3 size: 15 residues. Germline values: CDR1 MNHNS, CDR2 SASEGT. The CDR3 is CASTLSTGGSYEQYF. The CDR3 bases are TGTGCCAGCACCCTCTCGACAGGGGGCTCCTACGAGCAGTACTTC.

The chain uses TRBV19 and TRBJ1-2; possible D gene TRBD1, 5 bases. CDR3 length: 15 residues. CDR1 is LNHDA and CDR2 is SQIVND in the germline V gene (reference sequence). V was clipped by 3 bases and J by 0 bases, with 11 bases between them. The CDR3 region has the DNA TGTGCCAGTAGTATCTCGGGCAGGGCTAACTATGGCTACACCTTC. This gives the protein CASSISGRANYGYTF.

The genes are TRBV25-1 and TRBJ1-4, with D unresolved. The CDR3 has 15 residues. The V gene's germline CDR1 is MGHDK and CDR2 SYGVNS. V was clipped by 6 bases and J by 5 bases, with 16 bases between them. The CDR3 region has the DNA TGTGCCAGCAGGTCGGGTTTACTAGAGAATGAAAAACTGTTTTTT. Translating it yields CASRSGLLENEKLFF. Combining the CDR3 with reference TRBV25-1 and TRBJ1-4 gives the whole variable domain EADIYQTPRYLVIGTGKKITLECSQTMGHDKMYWYQQDPGMELHLIHYSYGVNSTEKGDLSSESTVSRIRTEHFPLTLESARPSHTSQYLCASRSGLLENEKLFFGSGTQLSVL.

The genes are TRBV7-8 and TRBJ1-3, with D possibly being TRBD1 (6 bases). The V gene lost 0 bases and the J gene lost 4 bases, with 10 bases spanning the gap. Germline V gene sequence: CDR1 SGHVS, CDR2 FQNEAQ. This CDR3 is 15 amino acids long. CDR3 coding DNA: TGTGCCAGCAGCTTAGCGGAGCAGGGGGGAAACACCATATATTTT. It yields the protein CASSLAEQGGNTIYF.

Of note for this clone: This CDR3 is also generated by other DNA sequences in the sample. The chain joins TRBV6-5 to TRBJ1-1; D remains ambiguous. Germline lookup yields CDR1 MNHEY and CDR2 SVGAGI. Trimming cost V 2 bases and J 1 base, with 5 bases left between them. The CDR3 is made up of 13 amino acids. CDR3 bases: TGTGCCAGCAGTTACGGAGGGAACACTGAAGCTTTCTTT. It specifies CASSYGGNTEAFF.

Remarks on this clone: Its ends do not fully match the called genes, so a read error is possible. This sequence joins TRBV6-5 and TRBJ2-7; D is ambiguous. The CDR3 totals 14 residues. Germline V lookup: CDR1 MNHEY, CDR2 SVGAGI. The CDR3 protein is CASSYSAPPYEQYF. The DNA of the CDR3 is TGTGCCAGCAGCTACTCGGCACCACCCTACGAGCAGTACTTC.

The gene calls are TRBV29-1 and TRBJ1-3; D is perhaps TRBD1 (6 bases). Germline V CDR1 and CDR2: SQVTM, ANQGSEA. This CDR3 spans 17 amino acids. V lost 8 bases, J lost 0 bases, and 23 bases lay in between. The CDR3 protein is CSPLGRTVDGSGNTIYF. DNA of the CDR3: TGCAGCCCTCTTGGACGGACAGTCGACGGCTCTGGAAACACCATATATTTT.

The chain links TRBV19 to TRBJ2-7, with D tentatively TRBD1 (5 bases). Between the trimmed V and J ends, which lost 2 bases and 3 bases, there was a span of 14 bases. Per germline, CDR1 LNHDA and CDR2 SQIVND (reference sequence). CDR3 size: 15 residues. CDR3 residues: CASSIKSGQSYEQYF. The CDR3 DNA follows: TGTGCCAGTAGTATAAAATCAGGGCAGAGCTACGAGCAGTACTTC.

The J gene is TRBJ1-1, the V gene TRBV7-9, with 7 positions matching TRBD1. The junction had 7 bases not matched to a gene; V was cut back by 5 bases and J by 10 bases. The CDR3 totals 12 residues. Germline V gene lookup returns CDR1 SEHNR and CDR2 FQNEAQ (reference sequence). CDR3 loop: CASSLRTGGAFF. In nucleotides, the CDR3 is TGTGCCAGCAGCCTTAGGACAGGCGGAGCTTTCTTT.

The rearrangement links TRBV5-1 to TRBJ2-7; 7 positions agree with TRBD1. The CDR3 is made up of 14 amino acids. From germline, CDR1 is SGHRS and CDR2 YFSETQ. After removal of 1 base from V and 5 bases from J, the junction contained 6 bases not matched to a gene. In DNA form, the CDR3 reads TGCGCCAGCAGCTTGTGGAAGGGGGCCGACGAGCAGTACTTC. Encoded protein: CASSLWKGADEQYF.

CDR3 sequence (DNA): TGCGCCAGCAGCCAAGATGGTGGGGCGGTGAGGCCTCCGTACTTC. It translates to CASSQDGGAVRPPYF. The chain links TRBV4-1 to TRBJ2-4; TRBD1 might be the D (5 bases). V was trimmed by 0 bases and J by 15 bases, leaving 21 bases between them. The length of the CDR3 is 15 residues. In germline, CDR1 is MGHRA, CDR2 YSYEKL.

As for this clone: This same CDR3 is encoded by further DNA sequences in the sample. V gene TRBV10-2 combines with J gene TRBJ1-1; TRBD1 is a possible D gene (5 bases). Trimming removed 1 base from V and 6 bases from J, with 6 bases in between. This CDR3 is built from 12 residues. Germline V lookup: CDR1 WSHSY, CDR2 SAAADI. The CDR3 region is CASSEWGAEAFF. In DNA, the CDR3 is TGCGCCAGCAGTGAGTGGGGCGCTGAAGCTTTCTTT.

The chain links TRBV10-3 to TRBJ2-1; the D gene is possibly TRBD1 (5 bases). CDR1 and CDR2 (germline): ENHRY, SYGVKD. V was shortened by 3 bases and J by 10 bases, with 7 bases between the two germline ends. CDR3 size: 11 residues. CDR3 sequence reads: CAISEGVEQFF. The DNA for the CDR3 is TGTGCCATCAGTGAAGGGGTAGAGCAGTTCTTC.

The chain is built from TRBV4-1 and TRBJ2-5, with 7 bases identical to TRBD1. Looked up from germline, CDR1 is MGHRA and CDR2 is YSYEKL. The CDR3 length is 17 residues. V shed 3 bases, J shed 1 base, and the junction held 11 bases outside the gene matches. In DNA form, the CDR3 reads TGCGCCAGCAGCCAGGAAACGACAGGGTCAGGCCAAGAGACCCAGTACTTC. It specifies CASSQETTGSGQETQYF.

This chain joins TRBV6-6 and TRBJ2-3; no clear D gene. CDR3 length equals 13 residues. V lost 2 bases and J 1 base, leaving 4 bases between the germline ends. Germline V gives CDR1 MNHNY, CDR2 SVGAGI (reference sequence). The CDR3 is CASSYGRTDTQYF. DNA of the CDR3: TGTGCCAGCAGTTACGGCCGCACAGATACGCAGTATTTT.

This chain joins TRBV18 and TRBJ1-1; no reliable D call. Trimming left V 3 bases short and J 6 bases short, with 11 bases between. The CDR3 loop spans 13 amino acids. The germline CDR1 and CDR2 sequences are KGHSH and LQKENI. CDR3 in amino acids: CASSPRESPEAFF. CDR3 DNA: TGTGCCAGCTCACCGCGCGAATCACCTGAAGCTTTCTTT. Full variable domain (missing parts from reference TRBV18 and TRBJ1-1): NAGVMQNPRHLVRRRGQEARLRCSPMKGHSHVYWYRQLPEEGLKFMVYLQKENIIDESGMPKERFSAEFPKEGPSILRIQQVVRGDSAAYFCASSPRESPEAFFGQGTRLTVV.

The V call is TRBV7-2, the J call TRBJ2-7; TRBD1 might be the D (6 bases). This CDR3 contains 13 residues. Germline CDR1 SGHTA, CDR2 FQGNSA. Trimming left V 5 bases short and J 0 bases short, with 8 bases between. CDR3 in DNA: TGTGCCAGCAGCGCGGACAGCTCCTACGAGCAGTACTTC. Translation gives CASSADSSYEQYF.

The chain joins TRBV29-1 to TRBJ1-1; 8 positions match TRBD1. V lost 3 bases, J lost 0 bases, and 6 bases stayed unmatched. The CDR3 is 15 amino acids. Germline V lookup: CDR1 SQVTM, CDR2 ANQGSEA. The CDR3 loop is CSVDRATGVNTEAFF. Here the CDR3 DNA reads TGCAGCGTTGACCGAGCGACAGGGGTGAACACTGAAGCTTTCTTT. Combining the CDR3 with reference TRBV29-1 and TRBJ1-1 gives the whole variable domain SAVISQKPSRDICQRGTSLTIQCQVDSQVTMMFWYRQQPGQSLTLIATANQGSEATYESGFVIDKFPISRPNLTFSTLTVSNMSPEDSSIYLCSVDRATGVNTEAFFGQGTRLTVV.

J is TRBJ1-2 and V is TRBV27, with no clear D. Trimming shortened V by 4 bases and J by 2 bases, and 5 bases separated the two germline ends. Germline CDR1 reads MNHEY; CDR2 reads SMNVEV (reference sequence). CDR3 size: 12 residues. The CDR3 nucleotides are TGTGCCAGCAGTTCGGGAAACTATGGCTACACCTTC. It yields the protein CASSSGNYGYTF.

This rearrangement joins TRBV5-1 to TRBJ2-4, with TRBD1 matching 10 bases. This CDR3 is built from 18 residues. Germline CDR1 SGHRS, CDR2 YFSETQ. V was pared by 7 bases and J by 8 bases, with 21 bases of the junction left unmatched. DNA for the CDR3: TGCGCCAGCGCCCCCATGGGAGGACAGGGGGGGTGGACGGACATTCAGTACTTC. Protein sequence: CASAPMGGQGGWTDIQYF.